A selection of T cell receptor beta chains follows, all from one sample in a study of response to subunit inactivated influenza vaccine. TCRdb redid the calling of the RT-PCR reads with MiXCR, one entry per CDR3 protein. The table lists about 650,000 distinct CDR3 sequences, approximately 14% of them singletons. The sample here was PBMCs from blood, taken approximately 13 days after vaccination. These receptors all come from a middle-aged man who received an inactivated influenza vaccine. Each CDR3 is given with its conserved first and last residue. The order of the fields is D gene, clone size, J gene, V gene, CDR3 DNA, CDR3 protein. D genes are given only for firm matches. A row's size may be missing; if present it is once, few, many or a size class.

D: -
size: -
J: TRBJ2-7
V: TRBV20-1
DNA: TGCAGTGCTAGTAGGGGCCCCTACGAGCAGTACTTC
CDR3: CSASRGPYEQYF

D: TRBD2
size: few
J: TRBJ2-1
V: TRBV5-1
DNA: TGCGCCAGCAGCCCGCAAATTCGGGAGGGCGATGAGCAGTTCTTC
CDR3: CASSPQIREGDEQFF

D: TRBD1
size: -
J: TRBJ2-7
V: TRBV6-5
DNA: TGTGCCAGCAGTCACGGGACAGGGGGGATTAGGTCCTACGAGCAGTACTTC
CDR3: CASSHGTGGIRSYEQYF

D: -
size: -
J: TRBJ1-6
V: TRBV4-3
DNA: TGCGCCAGCAGCCGAACGGAAAATTCACCCCTCCACTTT
CDR3: CASSRTENSPLHF

D: TRBD1
size: few
J: TRBJ1-1
V: TRBV12-3/TRBV12-4
DNA: TGTGCCAGCAGTAAACAGGGGGGCACTGAAGCTTTCTTT
CDR3: CASSKQGGTEAFF

D: -
size: -
J: TRBJ2-7
V: TRBV2
DNA: TGTGCCAGCAGTTGGGACCTTTACGAGCAGTACTTC
CDR3: CASSWDLYEQYF

D: -
size: -
J: TRBJ2-7
V: TRBV20-1
DNA: TGCAGTGCTAGAGTCGACATGGGATTCTACGAGCAGTACTTC
CDR3: CSARVDMGFYEQYF

D: TRBD1
size: few
J: TRBJ2-2
V: TRBV7-2
DNA: TGTGCCAGCAGCCCCTGGGGGCAGGGGGCGAACACCGGGGAGCTGTTTTTT
CDR3: CASSPWGQGANTGELFF

D: -
size: -
J: TRBJ2-5
V: TRBV20-1
DNA: TGCAGTGCTAGTGGCTGGACAGTCCAAGAGACCCAGTACTTC
CDR3: CSASGWTVQETQYF

D: TRBD2
size: few
J: TRBJ2-5
V: TRBV5-1
DNA: TGCGCCAGCAGCCTTAGCGGGCCCGGGGAGACCCAGTACTTC
CDR3: CASSLSGPGETQYF

D: -
size: -
J: TRBJ2-3
V: TRBV29-1
DNA: TGCAGCGTTGAAGGGGTATGGACGGTCGTCGGAGATACGCAGTATTTT
CDR3: CSVEGVWTVVGDTQYF

D: TRBD1
size: -
J: TRBJ2-5
V: TRBV10-3
DNA: TGTGCCATCAGGAAGGTCGGGACAGAAGAGACCCAGTACTTC
CDR3: CAIRKVGTEETQYF

D: TRBD1
size: many
J: TRBJ2-7
V: TRBV28
DNA: TGTGCCAGCAGTTTACGAGGGGGCAGGAACGAGCAGTACTTC
CDR3: CASSLRGGRNEQYF

D: -
size: few
J: TRBJ1-1
V: TRBV12-3/TRBV12-4
DNA: TGTGCCAGCAGTTTCATGCGGGGTAGAAGGGCTGAAGCTTTCTTT
CDR3: CASSFMRGRRAEAFF

D: -
size: -
J: TRBJ1-6
V: TRBV10-3
DNA: TGTGCCATCAGTGAGTCTGGAGGGGCAAATAATTCACCCCTCCACTTT
CDR3: CAISESGGANNSPLHF

D: -
size: few
J: TRBJ2-2
V: TRBV7-6
DNA: TGTGCCAGCAGCTTAGCGGGACCATCGGTCACCGGGGAGCTGTTTTTT
CDR3: CASSLAGPSVTGELFF

D: -
size: -
J: TRBJ2-2
V: TRBV5-1
DNA: TGCGCCAGCAACTTGGATCCGGGGCACGGCGGGGAGCTGTTTTTT
CDR3: CASNLDPGHGGELFF

D: TRBD1
size: -
J: TRBJ2-2
V: TRBV10-3
DNA: TGTGCCATCAGTGAGAGGGACAGGGCTACCGGGGAGCTGTTTTTT
CDR3: CAISERDRATGELFF

D: -
size: -
J: TRBJ2-5
V: TRBV5-1
DNA: TGCGCCAGCAGCTTGGGGGCCTTAGGAGAGACCCAGTACTTC
CDR3: CASSLGALGETQYF

D: -
size: few
J: TRBJ1-4
V: TRBV7-2
DNA: TGTGCCAGCAGCTTAGCGGGATCGGCTAATGAAAAACTGTTTTTT
CDR3: CASSLAGSANEKLFF

D: -
size: few
J: TRBJ2-3
V: TRBV11-2
DNA: TGTGCCAGCAGCTTAGAGGTCATACGCACAGATACGCAGTATTTT
CDR3: CASSLEVIRTDTQYF

D: -
size: few
J: TRBJ2-1
V: TRBV30
DNA: TGTGCCTGGACCCCTCACCGATCACGGCGCAATGAGCAGTTCTTC
CDR3: CAWTPHRSRRNEQFF

D: TRBD2
size: -
J: TRBJ2-5
V: TRBV7-3
DNA: TGTGCCAGCAGCCCCACAGCGGGAGGGAGAGAGACCCAGTACTTC
CDR3: CASSPTAGGRETQYF

D: -
size: -
J: TRBJ1-2
V: TRBV23-1
DNA: TGCGCCAGCAGTCAATCGTCCCCGCGTGGTGGCTACACCTTC
CDR3: CASSQSSPRGGYTF

D: TRBD2
size: -
J: TRBJ2-2
V: TRBV3-1
DNA: TGTGCCAGCAGCCAAGCGGCTAGCGGGGTAACCGGGGAGCTGTTTTTT
CDR3: CASSQAASGVTGELFF

D: -
size: -
J: TRBJ2-5
V: TRBV3-1
DNA: TGTGCCAGCAGCCAGAGGGCACGGGAGACCCAGTACTTC
CDR3: CASSQRARETQYF

D: -
size: -
J: TRBJ2-3
V: TRBV23-1
DNA: TGCGCCAGCAGTCAAAGTACGTCTGGCACAGATACGCAGTATTTT
CDR3: CASSQSTSGTDTQYF

D: TRBD2
size: few
J: TRBJ2-7
V: TRBV28
DNA: TGTGCCAGCAGTTTAAGCAGGGAGGGAGAGCAGTACTTC
CDR3: CASSLSREGEQYF

D: -
size: -
J: TRBJ2-7
V: TRBV12-3/TRBV12-4
DNA: TGTGCCAGCTGCCGGGACGTAGCCTACGAGCAGTACTTC
CDR3: CASCRDVAYEQYF

D: -
size: -
J: TRBJ1-2
V: TRBV21-1
DNA: TGTGCCAGCAGCAACCTCCCCCGGGTCTGGAGCTATGGCTACACCTTC
CDR3: CASSNLPRVWSYGYTF

D: TRBD1
size: -
J: TRBJ2-2
V: TRBV4-2
DNA: TGTGCCAGCAGCCAAGACCAGGGCAGGGGGAGAACCGGGGAGCTGTTTTTT
CDR3: CASSQDQGRGRTGELFF

D: TRBD1
size: many
J: TRBJ2-7
V: TRBV29-1
DNA: TGCAGCGTGTCGGGACAGGGAGTCGAGTACTTC
CDR3: CSVSGQGVEYF

D: TRBD1
size: few
J: TRBJ2-5
V: TRBV7-9
DNA: TGTGCCAGCAGCCACCAGGGGGAAGAGACCCAGTACTTC
CDR3: CASSHQGEETQYF

D: TRBD2
size: few
J: TRBJ2-4
V: TRBV7-2
DNA: TGTGCCAGCAGCCCCCAAGCGGGAGGGAACATTCAGTACTTC
CDR3: CASSPQAGGNIQYF

D: TRBD1
size: -
J: TRBJ2-3
V: TRBV11-2
DNA: TGTGCCAGCAGACCCCAGGGGGCGGGGCAACAGTATTTT
CDR3: CASRPQGAGQQYF

D: -
size: few
J: TRBJ2-6
V: TRBV5-5
DNA: TGTGCCAGCAGCTTTGTGTTTTCTGGGGCCAACGTCCTGACTTTC
CDR3: CASSFVFSGANVLTF

D: -
size: -
J: TRBJ2-7
V: TRBV15
DNA: TGTGCCACCAGCAGAGATACAAGCGGGTCCTACGAGCAGTACTTC
CDR3: CATSRDTSGSYEQYF

D: -
size: -
J: TRBJ1-5
V: TRBV7-8
DNA: TGTGCCAGCAGCTTAGGGGGTTTCAGCAATCAGCCCCAGCATTTT
CDR3: CASSLGGFSNQPQHF

D: -
size: -
J: TRBJ2-7
V: TRBV12-3/TRBV12-4
DNA: TGTGCCAGCAGTCGGGACCCCTCCTACGAGCAGTACTTC
CDR3: CASSRDPSYEQYF

D: TRBD1
size: few
J: TRBJ1-5
V: TRBV4-1
DNA: TGCGCCAGCAGCCAAGAAAGGACAGGGGGCAATCAGCCCCAGCATTTT
CDR3: CASSQERTGGNQPQHF

D: -
size: few
J: TRBJ2-1
V: TRBV3-1
DNA: TGTGCCAGCAGCCCAGAAACAGGTGGGGTTAATGAGCAGTTCTTC
CDR3: CASSPETGGVNEQFF

D: -
size: few
J: TRBJ2-7
V: TRBV24-1
DNA: TGTGCCACCAGTGACAGGGACAAGTGGAGGGACGAGCAGTACTTC
CDR3: CATSDRDKWRDEQYF

D: -
size: -
J: TRBJ2-5
V: TRBV20-1
DNA: TGCAGTGCTAGAGGGGCGACAGCGCCTGGGACCCAGTACTTC
CDR3: CSARGATAPGTQYF

D: TRBD2
size: -
J: TRBJ2-5
V: TRBV5-6
DNA: TGTGCCAGCAGCTTGGCGGGGGGAAAGACCCAGTACTTC
CDR3: CASSLAGGKTQYF

D: -
size: -
J: TRBJ2-2
V: TRBV24-1
DNA: TGTGCCACCAGTGATTTGCCCTCCGGGCAGGGCTCCGGGGAGCTGTTTTTT
CDR3: CATSDLPSGQGSGELFF

D: TRBD1
size: many
J: TRBJ1-2
V: TRBV5-6
DNA: TGTGCCAGCAGCCCTGGCGGGACAGCCTATGGCTACACCTTC
CDR3: CASSPGGTAYGYTF

D: TRBD2
size: -
J: TRBJ2-4
V: TRBV30
DNA: TGTGCCTGGGGACGGGGGGTCAAAAACATTCAGTACTTC
CDR3: CAWGRGVKNIQYF

D: TRBD2
size: few
J: TRBJ2-7
V: TRBV10-3
DNA: TGTGCCATCAGTCAATCGCGGGGGGGCTTCGACGAGCAGTACTTC
CDR3: CAISQSRGGFDEQYF

D: -
size: few
J: TRBJ1-5
V: TRBV12-3/TRBV12-4
DNA: TGTGCCAGCAGTTTGAACGGTCAGCCCCAGCATTTT
CDR3: CASSLNGQPQHF

D: -
size: few
J: TRBJ2-3
V: TRBV24-1
DNA: TGTGCCACCAGTGATTTGGGCAGGGATAGCACAGATACGCAGTATTTT
CDR3: CATSDLGRDSTDTQYF

D: -
size: few
J: TRBJ2-7
V: TRBV29-1
DNA: TGCAGCGTTGTTTCAGACAGGTTCTACGAGCAGTACTTC
CDR3: CSVVSDRFYEQYF

D: -
size: -
J: TRBJ2-3
V: TRBV28
DNA: TGTGCCAGCACGTCGCCACTTACTTCAGATACGCAGTATTTT
CDR3: CASTSPLTSDTQYF

D: -
size: -
J: TRBJ2-1
V: TRBV12-3/TRBV12-4
DNA: TGTGCCAGCAGTTTACAGGGTTCCTCCTACAATGAGCAGCTCTTC
CDR3: CASSLQGSSYNEQLF

D: -
size: -
J: TRBJ2-6
V: TRBV11-2
DNA: TGTGCCAGCAGCTTAGAGGCATGGGCGGTTGGGGCCAACGTCCTGACTTTC
CDR3: CASSLEAWAVGANVLTF